These 28 T cell receptor beta chains share one sample of origin, sequenced in a study of blood T cell repertoires in COVID-19. Sequencing was performed with immunoSEQ multiplex PCR; in TCRdb, only in-frame clones are kept and a portion is missing. The table shows about 74,000 clones, with 90% occurring only once. The sequenced material came from peripheral blood. These receptors came from a man between 45 and 60 years old with acute or convalescent COVID-19.

This clone was counted a few times. V gene TRBV6-5 combines with J gene TRBJ1-1; D is unclear. Looked up from germline, CDR1 is MNHEY and CDR2 is SVGAGI. The CDR3 is 11 amino acids. Trimming took 9 bases from V and 1 from J, leaving 6 bases between them. This CDR3 is CASYKNTEAFF. The CDR3 nucleotides are TGTGCCAGTTACAAGAACACTGAAGCTTTCTTT.

A word on this clone: The junction and the germline gene differ at one end; a read error may be behind it. This sequence joins TRBV7-7 and TRBJ2-5, with TRBD2 matching over 7 bases. Germline assignment: CDR1 SSHAT and CDR2 FNYEAQ (reference sequence). The CDR3 is 13 residues long. The CDR3 region has the DNA TGTGCTAGCAGCTCGGGGGGAGATGAGACCCAGTACTTC. Residues: CASSSGGDETQYF.

The CDR3 sequence: CASSASRTGNNQPQHF. The CDR3 DNA sequence: TGTGCCAGTAGTGCATCCCGGACAGGAAACAATCAGCCCCAGCATTTT. This chain uses TRBV19 with TRBJ1-5, with 7 bases aligning to TRBD1. Losses at the gene ends were 5 bases for V and 3 bases for J; bases not matched to a gene: 10. There are 16 residues in the CDR3. The V gene's germline CDR1 is LNHDA and CDR2 SQIVND (reference sequence).

This rearrangement joins TRBV6-4 to TRBJ2-2, with 15 bases matching TRBD2. V gave up 7 bases and J gave up 4 bases; unmatched junction bases: 7. Germline V gene lookup returns CDR1 MRHNA and CDR2 SNTAGT. The CDR3 consists of 17 residues. The CDR3 protein is CASTGLAGGPGTGELFF. The CDR3 nucleotides read TGTGCCAGCACCGGACTAGCGGGGGGGCCGGGCACCGGGGAGCTGTTTTTT.

The chain links TRBV7-9 to TRBJ2-3; 7 bases align to TRBD2. CDR1 and CDR2 (germline): SEHNR, FQNEAQ (reference sequence). The V segment lost 2 bases and the J segment 1 base; nucleotides outside the gene matches: 3. The CDR3 spans 15 residues. The CDR3 here is CASSLLLAGTDTQYF. As DNA, the CDR3 is TGTGCCAGCAGCTTACTTCTAGCGGGCACAGATACGCAGTATTTT.

The chain uses TRBV6-5 and TRBJ2-2; 7 nucleotides line up with TRBD2. Per the germline V gene, CDR1 is MNHEY and CDR2 is SVGAGI. With 6 bases clipped from V and 5 bases from J, the junction kept 6 bases outside the gene matches. The CDR3 is made up of 14 amino acids. The CDR3 region is CASSSTSATGELFF. Written as DNA, the CDR3 is TGTGCCAGCAGCTCAACTAGCGCTACCGGGGAGCTGTTTTTT.

The chain is built from TRBV28 and TRBJ2-7, with D perhaps matching TRBD2 (6 bases). The CDR3 is made up of 11 amino acids. With 5 bases removed from V and 4 bases from J, the gap between germline ends came to 6 bases. Germline CDR1 is MDHEN and CDR2 is SYDVKM. The CDR3 DNA reads TGTGCCAGCAGTGGGGGGTACGAGCAGTACTTC. Residues: CASSGGYEQYF.

This clone was seen only a few times. Mismatch with germline at one junction end may stem from a read error. The chain employs TRBV7-7 and TRBJ1-2; no firm D call. Germline V gene sequence: CDR1 SSHAT, CDR2 FNYEAQ (reference sequence). This CDR3 has 18 residues. CDR3 region: CASSWGEGRLRKRCGYTF. CDR3 nucleotides: TGTGCTAGCAGCTGGGGTGAAGGGAGGCTTCGTAAACGGTGTGGCTACACCTTC.

The rearrangement links TRBV7-8 to TRBJ2-1; 10 bases match TRBD1. Germline CDR1 SGHVS, CDR2 FQNEAQ. Unmatched junction bases numbered 2, after V lost 1 base and J lost 2 bases. The CDR3 extends over 16 amino acids. The CDR3 sequence is CASSLGGTGAYNEQFF. The CDR3, as DNA: TGTGCCAGCAGCTTAGGGGGGACAGGGGCCTACAATGAGCAGTTCTTC.

This chain uses TRBV21-1 with TRBJ2-7; no check of the table's D call, TRBD2, against the DNA was made. TRBV21-1 represents a pseudogene. This CDR3 is 15 amino acids long. The CDR3 spells CASSNSSGTIYEQYV. The DNA of the CDR3 is TGTGCCAGCAGCAATTCCAGCGGGACCATTTACGAGCAGTACGTC.

The V call is TRBV27, the J call TRBJ1-5; maybe TRBD1 (5 bases). The CDR3 consists of 13 residues. The germline CDR1 and CDR2 sequences are MNHEY and SMNVEV (reference sequence). V was shortened by 5 bases and J by 4 bases, with 9 bases between the two germline ends. CDR3 region: CASSGGVNQPQHF. DNA for the CDR3: TGTGCCAGCAGTGGGGGGGTGAATCAGCCCCAGCATTTT.

The chain couples TRBV18 to TRBJ2-3, with D possibly being TRBD2 (7 bases). This CDR3 has 18 amino acids. Trimming removed 7 bases from V and 1 base from J, with 24 bases in between. The germline CDR1 and CDR2 sequences are KGHSH and LQKENI. The DNA for the CDR3 is TGTGCCAGCTTCCGACCTAGCGGAGAGGGGGATGGCACAGATACGCAGTATTTT. Translated, it gives CASFRPSGEGDGTDTQYF.

This clone was seen a handful of times. The rearrangement uses TRBV27 and TRBJ1-5, with D maybe TRBD1 (5 bases). In germline, CDR1 is MNHEY, CDR2 SMNVEV (reference sequence). The V and J ends lost 3 bases and 0 bases respectively, with 6 bases between them. This CDR3 is 14 amino acids long. Here the CDR3 DNA reads TGTGCCAGCAGTTTCCAGGGTAGCAATCAGCCCCAGCATTTT. It translates to CASSFQGSNQPQHF.

This rearrangement joins TRBV5-1 to TRBJ2-2; the D is unclear. The ends were cut back, 0 bases at V and 4 bases at J, with 10 bases in the middle. Germline values: CDR1 SGHRS, CDR2 YFSETQ. CDR3 length equals 15 residues. The CDR3 reads CASSLASGITGELFF. CDR3 sequence (DNA): TGCGCCAGCAGCTTGGCCTCGGGTATCACCGGGGAGCTGTTTTTT. The entire variable domain, with the rest obtained from reference TRBV5-1 and TRBJ2-2, is as follows: KAGVTQTPRYLIKTRGQQVTLSCSPISGHRSVSWYQQTPGQGLQFLFEYFSETQRNKGNFPGRFSGRQFSNSRSEMNVSTLELGDSALYLCASSLASGITGELFFGEGSRLTVL.

This chain joins TRBV28 and TRBJ2-1; TRBD1 might be the D (7 bases). V lost 5 bases to trimming and J lost 10 bases, with 15 bases between them. The CDR3 is 13 residues long. Germline CDR1 and CDR2: MDHEN and SYDVKM. This CDR3 is CASSQGVGGEQFF. CDR3 coding DNA: TGTGCCAGCAGTCAGGGGGTCGGGGGAGAGCAGTTCTTC.

The V and J genes are TRBV27 and TRBJ2-1, with 7 bases identical to TRBD1. J gave up 9 bases and V 5 bases, and 10 bases lay outside the gene matches. Germline lookup yields CDR1 MNHEY and CDR2 SMNVEV (reference sequence). The CDR3 length is 14 residues. In DNA form, the CDR3 reads TGTGCCAGCAGTCGTCCCGGACAGGACGGTGAGCAGTTCTTC. It translates to CASSRPGQDGEQFF.

The rearrangement links TRBV11-2 to TRBJ2-2, with 13 bases aligning to TRBD2. Germline values: CDR1 SGHAT, CDR2 FQNNGV. V was clipped by 6 bases and J by 6 bases; unmatched bases: 7. The CDR3 has 16 amino acids. CDR3 sequence reads: CASRRWTSGGPGELFF. The CDR3 DNA reads TGTGCCAGCAGACGTTGGACTAGCGGGGGTCCCGGGGAGCTGTTTTTT. The whole variable domain, remainder taken from reference TRBV11-2 and TRBJ2-2, is EAGVAQSPRYKIIEKRQSVAFWCNPISGHATLYWYQQILGQGPKLLIQFQNNGVVDDSQLPKDRFSAERLKGVDSTLKIQPAKLEDSAVYLCASRRWTSGGPGELFFGEGSRLTVL.

The chain uses TRBV28 and TRBJ1-4; D gene uncertain. Trimming removed 2 bases at V and 8 bases at J, with 12 bases between. CDR1 and CDR2 from the germline V gene are MDHEN and SYDVKM. The CDR3 runs 14 residues. DNA of the CDR3: TGTGCCAGCAGTTTAGGGAGTTACGAAGAAAAACTGTTTTTT. This sequence encodes CASSLGSYEEKLFF. The whole variable domain, remainder taken from reference TRBV28 and TRBJ1-4, is DVKVTQSSRYLVKRTGEKVFLECVQDMDHENMFWYRQDPGLGLRLIYFSYDVKMKEKGDIPEGYSVSREKKERFSLILESASTNQTSMYLCASSLGSYEEKLFFGSGTQLSVL.

The rearrangement links TRBV11-2 to TRBJ2-2; D remains ambiguous. The germline V gene encodes CDR1 SGHAT and CDR2 FQNNGV. The CDR3 runs 15 residues. V was cut by 4 bases and J by 5 bases, with 14 bases left in between. CDR3 in amino acids: CASSSVPRVTGELFF. DNA for the CDR3: TGTGCCAGCAGCTCCGTCCCCCGGGTAACCGGGGAGCTGTTTTTT.

V and J are TRBV6-2 or TRBV6-3 and TRBJ2-1; TRBD2 aligns across 11 bases. CDR3 size: 15 residues. V lost 6 bases to trimming and J lost 7 bases; unmatched junction nucleotides: 8. Per germline, CDR1 MNHEY and CDR2 SVGEGT. The DNA for the CDR3 is TGTGCCAGCAGCCTACTAGCGGGGGTTATGAATGAGCAGTTCTTC. Its translation: CASSLLAGVMNEQFF.

The chain is built from TRBV27 and TRBJ1-6; D is perhaps TRBD1 (5 bases). The CDR3 has 14 residues. Between the trimmed V and J ends, which lost 5 bases and 7 bases, there was a span of 12 bases. CDR1 MNHEY and CDR2 SMNVEV come from the germline V gene (reference sequence). DNA of the CDR3: TGTGCCAGCAGTCAGGGAATGGGGAATTCACCCCTCCACTTT. Translation gives CASSQGMGNSPLHF.

The J gene is TRBJ2-3, the V gene TRBV7-6; 7 nucleotides line up with TRBD2. CDR1 and CDR2 (germline): SGHVS, FNYEAQ. The ends lost 0 bases at V and 5 bases at J; junction bases unmatched: 8. This CDR3 region has 16 residues. CDR3 nucleotide sequence: TGTGCCAGCAGCTTAGCAAGCGCTTCGGGGGGAGATACGCAGTATTTT. Its protein product is CASSLASASGGDTQYF.

The chain recombines TRBV11-2 with TRBJ2-1; the match to TRBD2 covers 9 bases. This CDR3 is built from 15 residues. CDR1 SGHAT and CDR2 FQNNGV come from the germline V gene. V lost 3 bases to trimming and J lost 5 bases; unmatched junction nucleotides: 5. The CDR3 is CASSFGGRADNEQFF. In DNA form, the CDR3 reads TGTGCCAGCAGCTTTGGCGGGAGGGCCGACAATGAGCAGTTCTTC.

V is TRBV7-9 and J is TRBJ2-5; 10 bases are a match to TRBD1. Germline V gene sequence: CDR1 SEHNR, CDR2 FQNEAQ (reference sequence). The CDR3 contains 16 residues. J gave up 1 base and V 2 bases, and 4 bases lay outside the gene matches. Here the CDR3 reads CASSLSGTGAQETQYF. The CDR3 bases are TGTGCCAGCAGCTTATCCGGGACAGGGGCCCAAGAGACCCAGTACTTC.

V usage is TRBV9 and J usage is TRBJ1-6; tentatively, D is TRBD1 (5 bases). The V end lost 3 bases, the J end lost 11 bases, and 12 bases lay between the germline ends. Germline CDR1 and CDR2: SGDLS and YYNGEE. The CDR3 covers 13 residues. In DNA form, the CDR3 reads TGTGCCAGCAGCGAGCGCCCGGGGGCACCCCTCCACTTT. Amino acids: CASSERPGAPLHF.

The sample holds one count of this clone. V and J are TRBV18 and TRBJ1-4; possibly TRBD1 for D (6 bases). V gave up 4 bases and J gave up 0 bases, with 9 bases separating them. The V gene's germline CDR1 is KGHSH and CDR2 LQKENI. The CDR3 consists of 15 residues. The CDR3 DNA is TGTGCCAGCTCACGTCAGGGGACAACTAATGAAAAACTGTTTTTT. Its translation: CASSRQGTTNEKLFF.

This clone was detected once. The V call is TRBV27, the J call TRBJ2-7; 8 nucleotides match TRBD1. The CDR3 is 14 residues long. The V and J ends lost 3 bases and 3 bases, in that order; junction bases with no gene match: 4. Germline-derived CDR1 and CDR2 are MNHEY and SMNVEV (reference sequence). The CDR3 is CASSFGTGNYEQYF. CDR3 sequence (DNA): TGTGCCAGCAGTTTCGGGACAGGCAACTACGAGCAGTACTTC.

The chain is built from TRBV2 and TRBJ1-1; D is undetermined. V was trimmed by 4 bases and J by 1 base, leaving 13 bases between them. Germline CDR1 and CDR2: SNHLY and FYNNEI. This CDR3 is 15 amino acids long. The CDR3 DNA is TGTGCCAGCAGTGGAGGACTCCGAACGAACACTGAAGCTTTCTTT. Translated: CASSGGLRTNTEAFF.